The clone carrying this T cell receptor (beta chain) has a count of ten or more. Its antigen remains unknown. These data come from a study of T cells in Graves' hyperthyroidism and ophthalmopathy. Study findings and constraints: A model built on 13 V-J features separated ophthalmopathy from stable hyperthyroidism. Peripheral blood also featured most of the thyroid clonotypes expanded above 0.001.

TCR beta CDR3 region amplification was performed from RNA transcripts. HTBI primers were employed in a first-round RT-PCR of the TCR CDR3. TCRdb passed the multiplex PCR reads through MiXCR, listing each CDR3 protein once. Of about 250,000 distinct CDR3 sequences listed, about 25% were seen once; the top ten hold roughly a third. The V and J ends lost 1 base and 5 bases respectively, with 11 bases between them. Per the germline V gene, CDR1 is DFQATT and CDR2 is SNEGSKA (reference sequence). CDR3 length: 13 amino acids. Clinical Activity Scores of at least 3, NOSPECS grades of at least 4 and durations under 3 months characterized ophthalmopathy patients. Pregnant or lactating patients were excluded, as were those with uncontrolled infection or other autoimmune disease.

The chain has TRBV20-1 and TRBJ1-1; no firm D call. The specimen sequenced was blood. This clonotype originated in a woman between 40 and 55 years old with Graves' ophthalmopathy. The CDR3 DNA is TGCAGTGCTAGAGTTAATGGGGAGACTGAAGCTTTCTTT. Translated, it gives CSARVNGETEAFF.